A single count supports the clone carrying this TCR beta chain. Germline CDR1 is LNHDA and CDR2 is SQIVND (reference sequence). This CDR3 has 13 residues. Deletions cut 6 bases from V and 3 bases from J, with 11 bases between. The data were taken from a study of blood T cell repertoires in COVID-19. This table comes from immunoSEQ multiplex PCR, and its TCRdb copy is limited to in-frame clones, with some not included. Of 310,000 or so clones in the sample, around 89% are singletons; the top ten hold about 9.5%. This TCR came from a woman between 35 and 50 years old who had recovered from COVID-19. Specimen: PBMCs or T cells enriched from blood (not recorded which). The gene calls are TRBV19 and TRBJ1-2; D unclear. CDR3 in amino acids: CASSLGLDYGYTF. CDR3 nucleotides: TGTGCCAGTAGCCTTGGACTCGACTATGGCTACACCTTC.